This T cell receptor beta chain was captured by sequencing in a study of OX40 agonist ivuxolimab in advanced cancers. Across the study: Those treated in dose escalation had hepatocellular carcinoma, melanoma, renal cell cancer or head and neck cancer. Study results and limitations: Among the lowest peripheral clonal expansion occurred in 0.1-3.0 mg/kg partial responders. More expanded clones were seen, on average, in CD8+ T cells than in CD4+.

The data were produced by immunoSEQ multiplex PCR, yet TCRdb's version contains in-frame clones alone and is incomplete. The sample records under 30,000 clones, about 86% being singletons. V was shortened by 8 bases and J by 4 bases, with 23 bases between the two germline ends. The germline gives CDR1 SEHNR, CDR2 FQNEAQ (reference sequence). The CDR3 has 16 residues. Details on this clone: Its antigen is unidentified.

The input for sequencing was CD4+ or CD8+ T cells sorted from blood, taken in a trial of the OX40 agonist ivuxolimab. The TCR originated in an adult with an advanced solid tumor such as melanoma, head and neck, liver or kidney cancer. The V call is TRBV7-9, the J call TRBJ1-1; no clear D gene. This CDR3 reads CASSSPEAYIGTEAFF. The CDR3 DNA is TGTGCCAGCTCCTCGCCCGAGGCGTATATCGGCACTGAAGCTTTCTTT.